This T cell receptor beta chain stems from a study of cytomegalovirus exposure and HLA in healthy donors. Notes on the study in general: A later analysis showed HLA-associated TCR beta chains outstripping equally common others in clonal expansion. Evidence from a later analysis indicated that most CMV-associated TCR beta chains looked HLA-restricted. TCR beta sequences reportedly predicted most subjects' HLA-A and HLA-B alleles accurately.

PCR used 60 Vbeta primers and 13 Jbeta primers. The repertoire was sequenced with immunoSEQ multiplex PCR; TCRdb's copy has only in-frame clones and lacks some. The top ten hold roughly 3.2% of the sample, which has about 140,000 clones, roughly 78% seen once. Germline values: CDR1 KGHSH, CDR2 LQKENI. The CDR3 is made up of 15 amino acids. V dropped 1 base and J dropped 3; count of bases not matched to a gene: 4. Concerning this clone: What it recognizes is unknown.

This TCR derives from a man aged 18-30 years in good health and CMV-seropositive. Sequencing was done on a sample of PBMCs. The chain joins TRBV18 to TRBJ1-1, with 8 nucleotides matching TRBD1. The DNA of the CDR3 is TGTGCCAGCTCACCACTCTCGACAGGGGACACTGAAGCTTTCTTT. Amino acid sequence: CASSPLSTGDTEAFF. The entire variable domain, with the rest obtained from reference TRBV18 and TRBJ1-1, is as follows: NAGVMQNPRHLVRRRGQEARLRCSPMKGHSHVYWYRQLPEEGLKFMVYLQKENIIDESGMPKERFSAEFPKEGPSILRIQQVVRGDSAAYFCASSPLSTGDTEAFFGQGTRLTVV.